This T cell receptor beta chain originates from a study of T cell repertoires in cytomegalovirus infection. Study-level information: CMV infection together with matching HLA type was indicated by public TCR beta signatures.

This clonotype was observed a few times. TCRdb recomputed calls from the reads with MiXCR, one row per CDR3 protein. The table records a few hundred thousand distinct CDR3 sequences, about 30% of them present only once. The sequenced sample consisted of PBMCs. This clonotype was obtained from a human donor in good health (CMV status not recorded). Some clones in this sample may be carry-over from other donors' samples.

CDR3 loop: CASSQDTSEVETQYF. The DNA for the CDR3 is TGCGCCAGCAGCCAAGATACTAGCGAGGTGGAGACCCAGTACTTC. The V and J genes are TRBV4-3 and TRBJ2-5; 7 bases map to TRBD2. The CDR3 spans 15 residues. The germline gives CDR1 LGHNA, CDR2 YSLEER. J gave up 5 bases and V 0 bases, and 6 bases lay outside the gene matches.